This TCR beta chain was captured by sequencing in a study of T cells in Graves' hyperthyroidism and ophthalmopathy (dated by TCRdb to the late 2010s). Looking at the study overall: Peripheral blood was sampled at the time of initial diagnosis, prior to any treatment. For training and testing, the roughly 93 patients in the discovery cohort were randomly divided in a 7:3 ratio. Prospective prediction of ophthalmopathy was tested in an independent validation cohort consisting of 18 hyperthyroidism patients and 15 or so patients who later progressed to ophthalmopathy. In roughly six Graves' hyperthyroidism patients, the study also compared T-cell repertoires from thyroid tissue with T-cell repertoires from blood. After blood sampling, hyperthyroidism patients were treated with methimazole at a starting dose of 30 mg daily, and ophthalmopathy patients were treated with high-dose intravenous methylprednisolone. TCR Vbeta CDR3 sequencing of around 130 peripheral blood samples (more than 40 ophthalmopathy, roughly 74 hyperthyroidism and some 17 progressor patients) is reported in the paper. A discovery cohort of fewer than 110 patients, 43 with Graves' ophthalmopathy and approximately 60 with stable Graves' hyperthyroidism, was used to find distinguishing TCR V-J signatures.

V loses 7 bases of germline sequence and J loses 5 bases, and the interval between the two ends is 17 bases. The germline V gene specifies SNHLY as CDR1 and FYNNEI as CDR2. Including cysteine and phenylalanine, the CDR3 has 15 amino acids. Only the CDR3 part of the read is kept: 45 bases, read in frame from the first base. TCR beta CDR3 regions were amplified from RNA transcripts. For the first round of RT-PCR on the TCR CDR3, the HTBI primer set was used together with the Qiagen OneStep RT-PCR kit. The libraries were constructed in a second round of multiplex PCR and then size-selected and purified. Libraries were sequenced paired-end with 100 bp reads on an Illumina HiSeq2000. The authors' analysis ran thus. SOAPnuke was used to process the raw data, with reads discarded if the reads contained adapters or uncalled bases, had a mean Phred below 15, or lacked an exact constant-primer or identifier match. COPE v1.2.5 was used to merge high-quality paired reads, and clonotypes were defined as unique nucleotide sequences. Clonotypes were aligned to IMGT TRBV, TRBD and TRBJ reference segments using MiTCR v1.1. Only V-J combinations with frequency above 0.0001, covering roughly 99% of repertoires, were analysed. A TCS score was defined as the ratio of F50 (clonal expansion) to E x V (chaos), with BLOSUM62-based TCRdist applied between CDR3 peptides within each V-J. Welch's t-statistics and random forest reduced around 520 V-J features to 10 to 15, which were used in a naive Bayes classifier (R e1071). TCRdb redid the processing of the public reads, applying fastp at Q25 and MiXCR, and retained in-frame beta chains. CDR3 protein sequences are deduplicated, and each keeps its most common genes and DNA. The V and J calls here are based on TCRdb, not the publication. The sample table records more than 450,000 distinct CDR3 sequences; around 13% of these occur just once. The top ten clonotypes cover over 11% of the sample.

Findings and caveats that apply to the study as a whole: Most expanded thyroid clonotypes (frequency above 0.001) were also detected in blood, suggesting blood repertoires may reflect thyroid immune responses. A 13 V-J signature model separated ophthalmopathy from stable hyperthyroidism, with just over 85% sensitivity and 81% to 83% specificity in cross-validation and 80%/75% in testing. Sample size was not statistically predetermined, and blinding of investigators to group allocation was not performed. In validation, the model predicted progression to ophthalmopathy with roughly 66% sensitivity and less than 75% specificity, a median of around six months before onset.

Graves' hyperthyroidism was defined as stable when no progression to ophthalmopathy occurred over 18 months of follow-up. Hyperthyroidism patients were aged 18 to 65 years and newly diagnosed, with disease duration of less than 2 months. Exclusion was applied to patients with uncontrolled infections, other autoimmune diseases, pregnancy or lactation. Diagnoses were established on the basis of clinical symptoms, serum thyroxine and TRAb, thyroid ultrasound, and orbital computed tomography. PBMCs were isolated from approximately 10 ml of fresh peripheral blood by Ficoll-Paque density gradient centrifugation. Total RNA was extracted using Trizol reagent, and RNA quality was assessed on an Agilent 2100 Bioanalyzer. Note on this clonotype: There is no known antigen for this receptor. Base quality data are lacking; no much larger clone is found one base away.

The clonotype was recovered from a woman aged 40 to 50 with Graves' hyperthyroidism. The chain is made from TRBV2 and TRBJ2-2; a tentative D match to TRBD2 spans 5 bases. The sequenced sample consisted of blood. CDR3 loop: CASTFEGSGTGELFF. The nucleotide sequence is given as TGTGCCAGCACCTTCGAAGGGAGTGGGACCGGGGAGCTGTTTTTT.